The rows below give T cell receptor beta chains drawn from one sample of a study of blood T cell repertoires in COVID-19. Using immunoSEQ multiplex PCR, the repertoire was profiled, and TCRdb retains in-frame clones only, with some absent. The table lists around 200,000 clones, around 83% of them singletons. Specimen: peripheral blood. The source is a man aged 35-49 years with active or convalescent COVID-19. The CDR3 runs from the conserved cysteine through the conserved F or W. A D gene is named only where the DNA matches it firmly. Part of the rows lack a size; the others show once, few, many or a class for expanded clones.

>.|TRBV4-1|TRBJ1-4|.|17
CASSYPGHTATNEKLFF
TGCGCCAGCAGCTACCCGGGACACACTGCAACTAATGAAAAACTGTTTTTT
>.|TRBV28|TRBJ2-1|.|12
CASSPTYNEQFF
TGTGCCAGCAGCCCTACCTACAATGAGCAGTTCTTC
>.|TRBV2|TRBJ2-5|.|17
CASSEAGGTGEEETQYF
TGTGCCAGCAGTGAAGCCGGGGGTACAGGGGAGGAAGAGACCCAGTACTTC
>.|TRBV30|TRBJ2-7|TRBD2|14
CAWSGTSGSYEQYF
TGTGCCTGGAGTGGGACTAGCGGTTCCTACGAGCAGTACTTC
>.|TRBV6-5|TRBJ1-2|.|13
CASSYGVSGGYTF
TGTGCCAGCAGTTACGGGGTCTCGGGGGGCTACACCTTC
>.|TRBV12-5|TRBJ2-6|.|18
CASGLALQGESGANVLTF
TGTGCTAGTGGTTTGGCCCTACAGGGTGAGTCTGGGGCCAACGTCCTGACTTTC
>.|TRBV19|TRBJ2-3|TRBD2|13
CASSGRFGDTQYF
TGTGCCAGTAGCGGGAGGTTTGGAGATACGCAGTATTTT
>.|TRBV10-3|TRBJ1-1|.|13
CAISAEVNTEAFF
TGTGCCATCAGCGCCGAGGTGAACACTGAAGCTTTCTTT
>.|TRBV6-5|TRBJ1-1|TRBD1|14
CASRGQGLATEAFF
TGTGCCAGCAGGGGACAGGGCTTGGCCACTGAAGCTTTCTTT
>.|TRBV28|TRBJ1-6|.|13
CASNLGTFSPLHF
TGTGCCAGCAATTTAGGGACATTTTCACCCCTCCACTTT
>once|TRBV25-1|TRBJ2-6|TRBD1|17
CASSAMTGRPGANVLTF
TGTGCCAGCAGTGCCATGACAGGGCGTCCCGGGGCCAACGTCCTGACTTTC
>once|TRBV24-1|TRBJ2-1|.|12
CATSDRGYEQFF
TGTGCCACCAGTGATCGGGGTTATGAGCAGTTCTTC
>.|TRBV30|TRBJ2-7|.|15
CAWSGLGGYSYEQYF
TGTGCCTGGAGTGGCCTGGGGGGTTATTCCTACGAGCAGTACTTC
>once|TRBV7-9|TRBJ1-1|TRBD1|11
CASSLDRSSFF
TGTGCCAGCAGCCTGGACAGGTCTTCTTTCTTT
>.|TRBV19|TRBJ1-5|.|14
CASSFGASAQPQHF
TGTGCCAGTAGTTTTGGGGCTAGTGCCCAGCCCCAGCATTTT
>.|TRBV18|TRBJ2-7|TRBD2|15
CASSLSGGVSYEQYF
TGTGCCAGCTCACTAAGCGGGGGGGTCTCCTACGAGCAGTACTTC
>.|TRBV4-2|TRBJ2-1|TRBD2|16
CASSLTEGGGGNEQFF
TGTGCCAGCAGCCTCACCGAAGGCGGGGGGGGAAATGAGCAGTTCTTC
>.|TRBV19|TRBJ1-5|TRBD1|15
CASSTLGQDYQPQHF
TGTGCCAGTAGTACCCTAGGACAGGACTATCAGCCCCAGCATTTT
>.|TRBV5-4|TRBJ2-7|.|13
CASNPYEGVEQYF
TGTGCCAGCAACCCCTACGAGGGCGTCGAGCAGTACTTC
>.|TRBV2|TRBJ2-7|TRBD1|15
CASRTSGTGGDEQYF
TGTGCCAGCAGAACCTCCGGGACAGGGGGCGACGAGCAGTACTTC
>.|TRBV5-1|TRBJ2-7|TRBD1|15
CASSLLQGGTYEQYF
TGCGCCAGCAGCTTGCTACAGGGGGGAACCTACGAGCAGTACTTC
>.|TRBV3-1/TRBV3-2|TRBJ1-1|TRBD1|14
CASSQGQGGTEAFF
TGTGCCAGCAGCCAAGGACAGGGTGGGACTGAAGCTTTCTTT
>.|TRBV5-1|TRBJ2-1|TRBD2|18
CASSPGLAGAVGGNEQFF
TGCGCCAGCAGCCCTGGACTAGCGGGAGCGGTGGGGGGCAATGAGCAGTTCTTC